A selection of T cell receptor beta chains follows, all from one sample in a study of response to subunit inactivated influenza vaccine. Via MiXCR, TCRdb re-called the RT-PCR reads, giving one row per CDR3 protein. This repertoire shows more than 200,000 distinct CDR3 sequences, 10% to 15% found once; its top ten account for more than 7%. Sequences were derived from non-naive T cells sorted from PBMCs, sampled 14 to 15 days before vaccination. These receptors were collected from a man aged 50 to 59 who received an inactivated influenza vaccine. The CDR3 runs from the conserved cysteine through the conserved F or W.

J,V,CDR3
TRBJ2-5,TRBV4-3,CASSQEPLGFGQETQYF
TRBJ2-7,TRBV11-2,CASSARDNYYEQYF
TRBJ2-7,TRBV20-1,CSASRSSGSREQYF
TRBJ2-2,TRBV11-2,CASTLNWDRANTGELFF
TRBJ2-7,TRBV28,CASLGLPDYEQYF
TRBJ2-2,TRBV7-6,CASSLGTGLAGRPGELFF
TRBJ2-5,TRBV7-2,CASSAPGRTWETQYF
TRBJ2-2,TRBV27,CASSPGQGRNTGELFF
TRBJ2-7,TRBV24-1,CATSDPTSYEQYF
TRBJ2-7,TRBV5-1,CASSLEQGENEQYF
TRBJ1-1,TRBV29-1,CSGTGQLNTEAFF
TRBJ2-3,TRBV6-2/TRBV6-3,CASSYSGIDTQYF
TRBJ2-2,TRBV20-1,CSASLQGNTGELFF
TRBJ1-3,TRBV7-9,CASSLGGTSGNTIYF
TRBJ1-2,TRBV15,CATSRSGTGDGYTF
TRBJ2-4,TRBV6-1,CAKMYATGTGLNIQYF
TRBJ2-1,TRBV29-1,CSVGLAGFSYNEQFF
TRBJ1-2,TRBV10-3,CAISPGIGNYGYTF
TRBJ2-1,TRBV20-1,CSAIWRHNEQFF
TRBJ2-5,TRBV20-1,CSASSTGVMGQETQYF
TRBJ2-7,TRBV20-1,CSAGGRETPEQYF
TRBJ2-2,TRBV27,CASSLSYGGELFF
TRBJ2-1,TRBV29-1,CSVENSDRGRFF
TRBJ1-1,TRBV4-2,CASSQRQGQGRTEAFF
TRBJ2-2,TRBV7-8,CASSLVVTTGELFF
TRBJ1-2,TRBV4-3,CASSLQGAGGYTF
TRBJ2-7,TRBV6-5,CASSYLPQGGSYEQYF
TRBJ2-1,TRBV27,CASSRLTSGRGNEQFF
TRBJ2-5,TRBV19,CASSMTETQYF
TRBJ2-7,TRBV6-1,CASRPPTSGRYEQYF
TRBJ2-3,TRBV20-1,CSADGTSDTDTQYF
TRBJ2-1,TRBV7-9,CASSSSSGRSYNEQFF
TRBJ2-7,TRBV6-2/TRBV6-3,CASSYGSGRALLRYEQYF
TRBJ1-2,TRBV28,CASSEGRPNYGYTF
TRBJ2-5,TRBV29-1,CSVDTVGGGETQYF
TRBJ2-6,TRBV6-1,CASSEQGAGSGANVLTF
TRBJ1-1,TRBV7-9,CASSLITGENTEAFF
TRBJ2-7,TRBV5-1,CASSLVAGGSEQYF
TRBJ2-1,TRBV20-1,CSARGDGSGSSFEQFF
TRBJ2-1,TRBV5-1,CASSLGTSGSKFF
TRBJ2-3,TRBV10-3,CAISESAAPLSDTQYF
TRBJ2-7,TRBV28,CASSLLFGWGRVLSYEQYF
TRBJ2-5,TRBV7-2,CASSFMLAGGQQETQYF